Listed here are 21 T cell receptor beta chains from one sample, sequenced in a study of identical twins. TCRdb reprocessed the 5' RACE reads with MiXCR, giving one entry per CDR3 protein. This sample has around 250,000 distinct CDR3 sequences, with about 8% found just once. This sample was shared with a second study, whose subject was yellow fever vaccine responses in identical twins.

The material sequenced was CD8+ T cells sorted from blood. The receptors stem from a young woman in good health.

The table lists this clonotype with many counts. The V gene is TRBV7-2, the J gene TRBJ2-5; 8 bases are shared with TRBD1. The CDR3 covers 16 residues. The germline CDR1 and CDR2 sequences are SGHTA and FQGNSA. V shed 5 bases and J 4 bases; nucleotides not matched to a gene: 12. The CDR3 is CASSRARQGIAETQYF. CDR3 bases: TGTGCCAGCAGCCGAGCGAGACAGGGGATAGCAGAGACCCAGTACTTC.

In its sample, this clonotype was seen many times. The rearrangement links TRBV15 to TRBJ2-3; D gene unclear. V lost 0 bases to trimming and J lost 0 bases, with 10 bases between them. CDR3 size: 16 residues. Germline assignment: CDR1 LNHNV and CDR2 YYDKDF (reference sequence). Written as DNA, the CDR3 is TGTGCCACCAGCAGAGAGGGGATCCTTAGCACAGATACGCAGTATTTT. Protein: CATSREGILSTDTQYF.

V is TRBV27 and J is TRBJ2-7; possibly TRBD1 for D (5 bases). CDR1 is MNHEY and CDR2 is SMNVEV in the germline V gene (reference sequence). V was cut by 4 bases and J by 0 bases, with 13 bases left in between. The CDR3 length is 15 residues. CDR3 in DNA: TGTGCCAGCAGTTATTCAGGGTACCCCTCCTACGAGCAGTACTTC. Amino acid sequence: CASSYSGYPSYEQYF.

This clonotype was found many times. The chain links TRBV4-2 to TRBJ2-1; D is possibly TRBD1 or TRBD2 (5 bases each). The CDR3 is 16 residues long. The V end was cut by 1 base, the J end by 6 bases, with 16 bases between. Per germline, CDR1 LGHNA and CDR2 YNFKEQ. CDR3 in DNA: TGTGCCAGCAGCCAAGTAGGGGCCGGTCGGGGCAATGAGCAGTTCTTC. This encodes CASSQVGAGRGNEQFF.

This clonotype was detected ten times or more. This rearrangement joins TRBV2 to TRBJ2-7, with D tentatively TRBD2 (5 bases). The CDR3 spans 12 residues. Germline V lookup: CDR1 SNHLY, CDR2 FYNNEI. V shed 7 bases and J shed 3 bases, with 10 bases lying between them. The CDR3, as DNA: TGTGCCAGCACGGGATCTGTCTACGAGCAGTACTTC. Encoded protein: CASTGSVYEQYF.

The V and J genes are TRBV28 and TRBJ2-1; D is perhaps TRBD2 (6 bases). The CDR3 covers 15 residues. Trimming cost V 6 bases and J 3 bases, with 15 bases left between them. Germline assignment: CDR1 MDHEN and CDR2 SYDVKM. CDR3 bases: TGTGCCAGCAGCTTCCCCGGGACTCTCTACAATGAGCAGTTCTTC. Its translation: CASSFPGTLYNEQFF.

At least ten counts were recorded for this clonotype. This chain links TRBV7-8 with TRBJ2-2, with D uncertain. Per the germline V gene, CDR1 is SGHVS and CDR2 is FQNEAQ. V lost 6 bases, J lost 5 bases, and 10 bases lay in between. This CDR3 is built from 13 residues. The CDR3 bases are TGTGCCAGCAGTTCAAGGCCAACCGGGGAGCTGTTTTTT. This translates into CASSSRPTGELFF.

This clonotype was seen a few times. The J gene is TRBJ2-3, the V gene TRBV10-3; the match to TRBD2 covers 8 bases. V dropped 11 bases and J dropped 6; count of bases not matched to a gene: 10. The CDR3 contains 13 residues. From germline, CDR1 is ENHRY and CDR2 SYGVKD. The CDR3 DNA sequence: TGTGCCTTCCGGGGGGGGACTACGGATACGCAGTATTTT. This translates into CAFRGGTTDTQYF.

This clonotype was detected many times. This chain uses TRBV4-3 with TRBJ2-7; 9 nucleotides line up with TRBD1. In germline, CDR1 is LGHNA, CDR2 YSLEER. V lost 5 bases and J lost 4; bases outside the gene matches: 9. The CDR3 consists of 15 residues. For the CDR3, the DNA is TGCGCCAGCAGCACCTACCGGGACAGGGAATACGAGCAGTACTTC. Translating it yields CASSTYRDREYEQYF.

This clonotype was recorded many times. CDR3 in amino acids: CASSPRGGSYNEQFF. The CDR3 nucleotides are TGTGCCAGCAGTCCCCGCGGGGGCTCCTACAATGAGCAGTTCTTC. This chain joins TRBV6-4 and TRBJ2-1; 7 positions match TRBD2. V lost 5 bases and J lost 0; bases outside the gene matches: 4. There are 15 residues in the CDR3. Germline-derived CDR1 and CDR2 are MRHNA and SNTAGT.

The chain employs TRBV24-1 and TRBJ2-6; D not resolved. Germline V gene lookup returns CDR1 KGHDR and CDR2 SFDVKD. This CDR3 contains 14 residues. Deletions cut 4 bases from V and 1 base from J, with 4 bases between. The CDR3 DNA reads TGTGCCACCAGTGAGAGATCTGGGGCCAACGTCCTGACTTTC. It yields the protein CATSERSGANVLTF.

This clonotype was recorded a few times. The chain combines TRBV14 with TRBJ2-1; 10 bases fit TRBD1. Unmatched junction bases numbered 4, after V lost 4 bases and J lost 4 bases. The V gene's germline CDR1 is SGHDN and CDR2 FVKESK. The CDR3 totals 15 residues. CDR3 bases: TGTGCCAGCAGCCGATCGGGACAGGGGTACAATGAGCAGTTCTTC. Amino acids: CASSRSGQGYNEQFF.

The rearrangement uses TRBV6-1 and TRBJ2-7; 8 bases align to TRBD2. The germline V gene encodes CDR1 MNHNS and CDR2 SASEGT. The CDR3 spans 15 residues. V lost 5 bases to trimming and J lost 1 base; unmatched junction nucleotides: 7. CDR3 DNA: TGTGCCAGCAGTCTATATAGCGGGACGTCCTACGAGCAGTACTTC. It encodes CASSLYSGTSYEQYF.

This clonotype was observed a handful of times. V gene TRBV7-9 combines with J gene TRBJ2-7; TRBD1 aligns across 8 bases. Germline loops: CDR1 SEHNR, CDR2 FQNEAQ (reference sequence). There are 16 residues in the CDR3. The ends lost 3 bases at V and 7 bases at J; junction bases unmatched: 14. The CDR3 sequence is CASSFPGQDTLGEQYF. For the CDR3, the DNA is TGTGCCAGCAGCTTCCCGGGACAGGACACTTTGGGGGAGCAGTACTTC.

This clonotype was detected a few times. V is TRBV5-6 and J is TRBJ2-7; D not certain. Germline values: CDR1 SGHDT, CDR2 YYEEEE. Deletions cut 1 base from V and 4 bases from J, with 18 bases between. The CDR3 runs to 16 residues. CDR3 DNA sequence: TGTGCCAGCAGCTTGAAGGAGACAATCAACCTTTACGAGCAGTACTTC. Translating it yields CASSLKETINLYEQYF.

In this sample, this clonotype turned up many times. The V gene is TRBV7-9, the J gene TRBJ2-3; tentatively, D is TRBD2 (5 bases). CDR3 length: 14 residues. The germline CDR1 and CDR2 sequences are SEHNR and FQNEAQ (reference sequence). The V gene lost 3 bases and the J gene lost 3 bases, with 10 bases spanning the gap. CDR3 amino acids: CASSFLLDTDTQYF. The DNA of the CDR3 is TGTGCCAGCAGCTTCTTACTAGATACAGATACGCAGTATTTT. Combining the CDR3 with reference TRBV7-9 and TRBJ2-3 gives the whole variable domain DTGVSQNPRHKITKRGQNVTFRCDPISEHNRLYWYRQTLGQGPEFLTYFQNEAQLEKSRLLSDRFSAERPKGSFSTLEIQRTEQGDSAMYLCASSFLLDTDTQYFGPGTRLTVL.

The genes are TRBV10-1 and TRBJ2-5; the D gene is possibly TRBD1 (5 bases). The CDR3 extends over 15 amino acids. Germline CDR1 and CDR2: WNHNN and SYGVQD (reference sequence). The V gene lost 0 bases and the J gene lost 1 base, with 9 bases spanning the gap. The CDR3 protein is CASSESAGSQETQYF. CDR3 in DNA: TGCGCCAGCAGTGAGTCGGCAGGGTCCCAAGAGACCCAGTACTTC.

The gene calls are TRBV5-5 and TRBJ2-7, with D uncertain. Trimming cost V 5 bases and J 2 bases, with 11 bases left between them. Per germline, CDR1 SGHKS and CDR2 YYEKEE (reference sequence). There are 13 residues in the CDR3. The CDR3, as DNA: TGTGCCAGCAGTTGGTTAGTTGCCTACGAGCAGTACTTC. It is translated as CASSWLVAYEQYF. Together with reference TRBV5-5 and TRBJ2-7, the CDR3 gives the full variable domain: DAGVTQSPTHLIKTRGQQVTLRCSPISGHKSVSWYQQVLGQGPQFIFQYYEKEERGRGNFPDRFSARQFPNYSSELNVNALLLGDSALYLCASSWLVAYEQYFGPGTRLTVT.

CDR3 in DNA: TGCGCCAGCAGCGGTCGCGGGGAGGGGGAGGTTAGATACGAGCAGTACTTC. Its translation is CASSGRGEGEVRYEQYF. V is TRBV10-2 and J is TRBJ2-7, with D possibly matching TRBD2 (7 bases). V was shortened by 6 bases and J by 4 bases, with 25 bases between the two germline ends. The CDR3 loop spans 17 amino acids. Germline CDR1 is WSHSY and CDR2 is SAAADI.

The V gene is TRBV29-1, the J gene TRBJ2-7; D possibly corresponds to TRBD2 (5 bases). CDR1 and CDR2 (germline): SQVTM, ANQGSEA. Trimming left V 7 bases short and J 3 bases short, with 16 bases between. The CDR3 covers 13 residues. CDR3 amino acids: CSALSGPHYEQYF. The CDR3 DNA reads TGCAGCGCCCTAAGCGGTCCCCACTACGAGCAGTACTTC.

This clonotype has just a few counts. The V call is TRBV7-6, the J call TRBJ2-3; tentative D call: TRBD1 (5 bases). V was trimmed by 1 base and J by 5 bases, leaving 13 bases between them. The germline CDR1 and CDR2 sequences are SGHVS and FNYEAQ. There are 15 residues in the CDR3. For the CDR3, the DNA is TGTGCCAGCAGCTTAGAGGGGCTAGTTTTAGATACGCAGTATTTT. It is translated as CASSLEGLVLDTQYF.